This passage covers 16 T cell receptor beta chains from one sample sequenced in a study of CD8 T cells in ankylosing spondylitis. MiXCR, run by TCRdb on the 5' RACE reads, gives a single entry per CDR3 protein. The sample consists of around 150,000 distinct CDR3 sequences, roughly 18% of them appearing once. The sample consisted of blood, either unsorted or a sorted T cell fraction (not recorded which). These receptors originate from a male donor with ankylosing spondylitis or in good health (not recorded which).

The J gene is TRBJ2-1, the V gene TRBV25-1, with D possibly being TRBD2 (6 bases). The CDR3 spans 13 residues. Germline CDR1 reads MGHDK; CDR2 reads SYGVNS. The V end was cut by 6 bases, the J end by 5 bases, with 11 bases between. The CDR3 sequence: CASRRGPHNEQFF. The CDR3 DNA reads as TGTGCCAGCAGGCGGGGACCCCACAATGAGCAGTTCTTC.

This clonotype was found many times. The chain has TRBV20-1 and TRBJ1-1; D unresolved. Trimming pared 7 bases from V and 6 bases from J, leaving 12 bases between. In germline, CDR1 is DFQATT, CDR2 SNEGSKA (reference sequence). The CDR3 is 11 amino acids. The CDR3 protein is CSVLRASEAFF. DNA of the CDR3: TGCAGTGTCCTTCGGGCTTCTGAAGCTTTCTTT.

This clonotype was counted ten times or more. The chain links TRBV5-1 to TRBJ2-1; 9 bases agree with TRBD1. There are 13 residues in the CDR3. V lost 4 bases, J lost 5 bases, and 1 base stayed unmatched. In germline, CDR1 is SGHRS, CDR2 YFSETQ. Written as DNA, the CDR3 is TGCGCCAGCAGCCGGACAGGGGACAATGAGCAGTTCTTC. This sequence encodes CASSRTGDNEQFF.

This clonotype was detected a few times. The rearrangement uses TRBV10-3 and TRBJ2-3, with 11 positions matching TRBD2. From germline, CDR1 is ENHRY and CDR2 SYGVKD. The CDR3 extends over 16 amino acids. Trimming cost V 1 base and J 4 bases; bases outside gene matches: 4. CDR3 residues: CAISELGLADADTQYF. In DNA form, the CDR3 reads TGTGCCATCAGTGAGTTGGGACTAGCGGACGCAGATACGCAGTATTTT.

V gene TRBV6-1 combines with J gene TRBJ1-5, with D perhaps matching TRBD1 (5 bases). Germline V CDR1 and CDR2: MNHNS, SASEGT. There are 15 residues in the CDR3. Trimming shortened V by 10 bases and J by 5 bases, and 21 bases separated the two germline ends. DNA of the CDR3: TGTGCCAACAGGCCCAAGGTGCAGGGTCATCAGCCCCAGCATTTT. This translates into CANRPKVQGHQPQHF.

At least ten counts were recorded for this clonotype. V usage is TRBV12-3 or TRBV12-4 and J usage is TRBJ2-7, with 7 bases identical to TRBD1. The V and J ends lost 3 bases and 1 base, in that order; junction bases with no gene match: 3. The CDR3 runs to 14 residues. The CDR3 here is CASSFRDRSYEQYF. CDR3 bases: TGTGCCAGCAGTTTCCGGGACAGATCCTACGAGCAGTACTTC.

This clonotype was seen at least ten times. V gene TRBV20-1 combines with J gene TRBJ1-2; D not resolved. The germline V and J ends were trimmed by 0 bases and 3 bases, with 14 bases remaining between them. The CDR3 covers 15 residues. The germline gives CDR1 DFQATT, CDR2 SNEGSKA (reference sequence). In nucleotides, the CDR3 is TGCAGTGCTAGAGATTTAAGGGCAAACGACTATGGCTACACCTTC. Protein: CSARDLRANDYGYTF.

V is TRBV29-1 and J is TRBJ2-7; D is ambiguous. The CDR3 is 12 amino acids. V was trimmed by 0 bases and J by 3 bases, leaving 6 bases between them. Germline V lookup: CDR1 SQVTM, CDR2 ANQGSEA. DNA for the CDR3: TGCAGCGTTGAAGACTCCAACTACGAGCAGTACTTC. Encoded protein: CSVEDSNYEQYF.

Many counts were recorded for this clonotype. This rearrangement joins TRBV20-1 to TRBJ1-1; no firm D call. Trimming took off 8 bases at V and 5 bases at J, with 12 bases between the two ends. The length of the CDR3 is 11 residues. The germline CDR1 and CDR2 sequences are DFQATT and SNEGSKA (reference sequence). The CDR3 coding sequence is TGCAGTTCGAACACGGGAACTGAAGCTTTCTTT. Translating gives CSSNTGTEAFF.

This clonotype was counted at least ten times. This sequence joins TRBV11-2 and TRBJ2-1; tentatively, D is TRBD2 (5 bases). Germline assignment: CDR1 SGHAT and CDR2 FQNNGV. V was pared by 2 bases and J by 0 bases, with 8 bases between. The CDR3 runs 15 residues. The CDR3: CASSLRLSSYNEQFF. The DNA of the CDR3 is TGTGCCAGCAGCTTAAGACTAAGCTCCTACAATGAGCAGTTCTTC. Full variable domain (remainder filled in from reference TRBV11-2 and TRBJ2-1): EAGVAQSPRYKIIEKRQSVAFWCNPISGHATLYWYQQILGQGPKLLIQFQNNGVVDDSQLPKDRFSAERLKGVDSTLKIQPAKLEDSAVYLCASSLRLSSYNEQFFGPGTRLTVL.

This clonotype was detected only a few times. The chain joins TRBV18 to TRBJ2-5, with 10 bases aligning to TRBD1. Germline-derived CDR1 and CDR2 are KGHSH and LQKENI. V gave up 5 bases and J gave up 5 bases; unmatched junction bases: 11. The CDR3 has 16 amino acids. The CDR3 region has the DNA TGTGCCAGCTCATCACAGACAGGGGGCATTACGGAGACCCAGTACTTC. Translation gives CASSSQTGGITETQYF.

This sequence joins TRBV18 and TRBJ2-1; TRBD2 matches 8 bases. V was pared by 9 bases and J by 2 bases, with 9 bases of the junction left unmatched. In germline, CDR1 is KGHSH, CDR2 LQKENI. This CDR3 region has 15 residues. The CDR3 region is CASPTSGGTYNEQFF. In DNA, the CDR3 is TGTGCCAGTCCGACGTCGGGAGGGACCTACAATGAGCAGTTCTTC.

This clonotype has a count of ten or more. The chain is built from TRBV5-1 and TRBJ2-3; the match to TRBD2 covers 12 bases. The germline gives CDR1 SGHRS, CDR2 YFSETQ. The ends lost 4 bases at V and 1 base at J; junction bases unmatched: 1. The CDR3 is 15 residues long. In DNA, the CDR3 is TGCGCCAGCAGCCCTAGCGGGAGGGGCACAGATACGCAGTATTTT. This encodes CASSPSGRGTDTQYF.

This clonotype was recorded at least ten times. The V gene is TRBV20-1, the J gene TRBJ1-2; maybe TRBD1 (5 bases). CDR1 is DFQATT and CDR2 is SNEGSKA in the germline V gene (reference sequence). The CDR3 spans 15 residues. V was shortened by 3 bases and J by 0 bases, with 14 bases between the two germline ends. The CDR3 loop reads CSASPGRATNYGYTF. The CDR3 DNA follows: TGCAGTGCTAGCCCCGGCAGGGCCACTAACTATGGCTACACCTTC.

This clonotype appeared many times. The chain has TRBV18 and TRBJ2-7; 7 bases match TRBD2. The CDR3 totals 14 residues. V lost 1 base and J lost 7; bases outside the gene matches: 7. Germline V CDR1 and CDR2: KGHSH, LQKENI. CDR3 bases: TGTGCCAGCTCACCACTCGGACTAGGGATGGAGCAGTACTTC. This gives the protein CASSPLGLGMEQYF. The full variable domain, in which reference TRBV18 and TRBJ2-7 provide the parts outside the CDR3, is NAGVMQNPRHLVRRRGQEARLRCSPMKGHSHVYWYRQLPEEGLKFMVYLQKENIIDESGMPKERFSAEFPKEGPSILRIQQVVRGDSAAYFCASSPLGLGMEQYFGPGTRLTVT.

This clonotype was observed many times. V gene TRBV20-1 combines with J gene TRBJ1-1; 9 bases line up with TRBD1. The CDR3 is made up of 15 amino acids. V shed 6 bases and J 3 bases; nucleotides not matched to a gene: 11. Per germline, CDR1 DFQATT and CDR2 SNEGSKA (reference sequence). The DNA of the CDR3 is TGCAGTGCAACCATTCGGGACAGGGCGGACACTGAAGCTTTCTTT. Translation: CSATIRDRADTEAFF.